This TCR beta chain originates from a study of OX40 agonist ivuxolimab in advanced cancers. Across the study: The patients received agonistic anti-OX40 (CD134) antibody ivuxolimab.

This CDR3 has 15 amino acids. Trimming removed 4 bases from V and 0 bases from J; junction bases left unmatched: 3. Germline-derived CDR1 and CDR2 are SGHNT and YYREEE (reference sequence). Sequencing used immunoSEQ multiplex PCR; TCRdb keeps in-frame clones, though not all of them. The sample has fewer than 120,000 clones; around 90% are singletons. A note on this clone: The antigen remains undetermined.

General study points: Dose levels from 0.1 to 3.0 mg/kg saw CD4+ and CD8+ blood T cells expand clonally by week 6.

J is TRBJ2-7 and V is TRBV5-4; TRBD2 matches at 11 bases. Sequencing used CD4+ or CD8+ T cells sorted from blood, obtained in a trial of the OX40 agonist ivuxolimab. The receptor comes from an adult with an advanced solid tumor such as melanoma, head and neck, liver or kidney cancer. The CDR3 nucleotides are TGTGCCAGCAGCCCGGGACTAGCGGACTCCTACGAGCAGTACTTC. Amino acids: CASSPGLADSYEQYF.